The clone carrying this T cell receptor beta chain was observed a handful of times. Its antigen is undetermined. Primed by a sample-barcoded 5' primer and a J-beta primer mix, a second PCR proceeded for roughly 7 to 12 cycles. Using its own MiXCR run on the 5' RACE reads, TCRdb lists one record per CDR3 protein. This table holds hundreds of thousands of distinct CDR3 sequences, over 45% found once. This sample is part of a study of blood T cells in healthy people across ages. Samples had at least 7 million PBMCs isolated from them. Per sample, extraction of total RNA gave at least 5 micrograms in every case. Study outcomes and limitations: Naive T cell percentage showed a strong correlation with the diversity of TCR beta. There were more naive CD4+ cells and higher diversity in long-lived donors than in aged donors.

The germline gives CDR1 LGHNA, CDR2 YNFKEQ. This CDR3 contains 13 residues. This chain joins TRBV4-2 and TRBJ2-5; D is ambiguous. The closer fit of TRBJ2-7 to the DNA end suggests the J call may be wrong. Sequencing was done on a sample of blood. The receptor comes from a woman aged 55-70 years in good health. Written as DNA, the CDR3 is TGTGCCAGCAGCCAAGTGGGTCCAGGCGAGCAGTACTTC. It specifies CASSQVGPGEQYF.